This paragraph covers one T cell receptor beta chain sequence. The assay was immunoSEQ multiplex PCR, and TCRdb's table has in-frame clones only and misses some. Among 190,000 or so clones listed, 90% to 95% were seen once. This entry is derived from a study of control samples from healthy donors and cancer patients. CDR1 and CDR2 from the germline V gene are SGHVS and FQNEAQ. Trimming took off 4 bases at V and 2 bases at J, with 9 bases between the two ends. The CDR3 is 14 amino acids. The TCR sequence derives from a man younger than 35 in good health. The rearrangement uses TRBV7-8 and TRBJ1-5; no definite D call. What was sequenced was blood. This CDR3 reads CASSSSGGNQPQHF. DNA of the CDR3: TGTGCCAGCAGCTCGTCGGGAGGCAATCAGCCCCAGCATTTT.